The 26 T cell receptor beta chains presented below share a single source sample, sequenced in a study of CD8 T cells in ankylosing spondylitis (dated by TCRdb to the late 2010s). Library method: 5' RACE. Sequenced on an Illumina HiSeq 2500. In TCRdb, the public reads were trimmed at Q25 with fastp and aligned with MiXCR, with productive beta chains retained. Each entry merges the rows of one CDR3 protein and shows their most common DNA and genes. For this sample the table gives 150,000 or so distinct CDR3 sequences, of which around 32% were detected only once. The top ten clonotypes cover around 6.2% of the sample. What was sequenced was synovial fluid, either unsorted or a sorted T cell fraction (not recorded which). These receptor sequences come from a male donor with ankylosing spondylitis.

The chain combines TRBV6-4 with TRBJ2-6; D is perhaps TRBD1 (6 bases). Between the trimmed V and J ends, which lost 6 bases and 4 bases, there was a span of 19 bases. This CDR3 has 17 residues. Germline V gene data show CDR1 as MRHNA and CDR2 as SNTAGT. CDR3 region: CASSPQGVASGANVLTF. Here the CDR3 DNA reads TGTGCCAGCAGCCCACAGGGAGTAGCATCAGGGGCCAACGTCCTGACTTTC.

This sequence joins TRBV9 and TRBJ1-5, with 7 bases identical to TRBD1. V shed 6 bases, J shed 0 bases, and the junction held 18 bases outside the gene matches. The germline CDR1 and CDR2 sequences are SGDLS and YYNGEE. The CDR3 runs 19 residues. The CDR3 DNA follows: TGTGCCAGCAAACTAACCGGGACAGCAAGCCGAGATAGCAATCAGCCCCAGCATTTT. Its translation: CASKLTGTASRDSNQPQHF.

The V gene is TRBV20-1, the J gene TRBJ2-2; TRBD2 agrees at 8 bases. Germline CDR1 DFQATT, CDR2 SNEGSKA (reference sequence). There are 19 residues in the CDR3. J lost 6 bases, V lost 6 bases, and 24 bases had no gene match. CDR3 sequence (DNA): TGCAGTGCCATACGACCCCGAGGTTACGGAAGCGGGGGATCCGGGGAGCTGTTTTTT. This translates into CSAIRPRGYGSGGSGELFF.

This clonotype was picked up one time. V is TRBV6-1 and J is TRBJ2-5; 12 bases map to TRBD2. The V and J ends lost 6 bases and 5 bases, in that order; junction bases with no gene match: 7. Germline CDR1 and CDR2: MNHNS and SASEGT. This CDR3 comprises 15 residues. The CDR3, as DNA: TGTGCCAGCAGCCCCCCTAGCGGGGGGGCGGAGACCCAGTACTTC. As protein: CASSPPSGGAETQYF.

This clonotype was found a few times. The chain combines TRBV10-3 with TRBJ1-5, with D maybe TRBD1 (5 bases). Per germline, CDR1 ENHRY and CDR2 SYGVKD. Trimming stripped 0 bases from V and 5 bases from J, with 8 bases between. CDR3 size: 14 residues. In nucleotides, the CDR3 is TGTGCCATCAGTGAGTCGGGAGGGGATCAGCCCCAGCATTTT. Translation: CAISESGGDQPQHF.

By share, this clonotype counts as medium-sized. The chain combines TRBV12-3 or TRBV12-4 with TRBJ1-3; D not certain. V lost 1 base, J lost 3 bases, and 4 bases lay in between. This CDR3 contains 13 residues. In DNA form, the CDR3 reads TGTGCCAGCAGTTTAGAAGGTGGAAACACCATATATTTT. Encoded protein: CASSLEGGNTIYF.

In this sample, this clonotype turned up a few times. This rearrangement joins TRBV5-1 to TRBJ2-7; 8 nucleotides line up with TRBD2. This CDR3 has 16 residues. Germline lookup yields CDR1 SGHRS and CDR2 YFSETQ. The junction had 8 bases not matched to a gene; V was cut back by 0 bases and J by 3 bases. CDR3 sequence reads: CASSLAGAGVYYEQYF. CDR3 sequence (DNA): TGCGCCAGCAGCTTGGCCGGAGCGGGGGTTTACTACGAGCAGTACTTC.

The chain links TRBV19 to TRBJ1-1, with D uncertain. The CDR3 totals 16 residues. Germline CDR1 and CDR2: LNHDA and SQIVND (reference sequence). Trimming shortened V by 5 bases and J by 0 bases, and 16 bases separated the two germline ends. The chain's CDR3 is CASSVLDRTMNTEAFF. In DNA form, the CDR3 reads TGTGCCAGTAGTGTTCTGGACCGGACCATGAACACTGAAGCTTTCTTT.

This clonotype was seen a handful of times. The V and J genes are TRBV29-1 and TRBJ1-4; a weak D match, TRBD1 (6 bases). The germline CDR1 and CDR2 sequences are SQVTM and ANQGSEA. V was shortened by 7 bases and J by 4 bases, with 10 bases between the two germline ends. The CDR3 spans 12 residues. CDR3 residues: CSGQVNNEKLFF. Here the CDR3 DNA reads TGCAGCGGACAGGTGAATAATGAAAAACTGTTTTTT. Full variable domain (remainder filled in from reference TRBV29-1 and TRBJ1-4): SAVISQKPSRDICQRGTSLTIQCQVDSQVTMMFWYRQQPGQSLTLIATANQGSEATYESGFVIDKFPISRPNLTFSTLTVSNMSPEDSSIYLCSGQVNNEKLFFGSGTQLSVL.

The chain employs TRBV21-1 and TRBJ1-1; the D call of TRBD1 is as the table states it, not checked on the DNA. TRBV21-1 is a pseudogene segment. This CDR3 has 14 residues. For the CDR3, the DNA is TGTGCCAGCAGCGGCCGGGACCAGAACACTGAAGCTTTCTTT. Its translation: CASSGRDQNTEAFF.

This clonotype appeared a few times. This chain links TRBV9 with TRBJ2-7, with D perhaps given as TRBD1 or TRBD2 (5 bases each). This CDR3 is 15 amino acids long. From germline, CDR1 is SGDLS and CDR2 YYNGEE. The V gene lost 0 bases and the J gene lost 7 bases, with 17 bases spanning the gap. The CDR3 spells CASSVGLGGTKEQYF. CDR3 nucleotide sequence: TGTGCCAGCAGCGTAGGGCTCGGTGGGACCAAGGAGCAGTACTTC.

This clonotype was counted a few times. The chain joins TRBV20-1 to TRBJ1-1, with D possibly being TRBD1 (5 bases). Trimming cost V 8 bases and J 1 base, with 14 bases left between them. The CDR3 loop spans 13 amino acids. Germline CDR1 and CDR2: DFQATT and SNEGSKA (reference sequence). The CDR3 DNA reads TGCAGTCCCAGAATGGGGCAGAACACTGAAGCTTTCTTT. It is translated as CSPRMGQNTEAFF.

The table lists this clonotype with a few counts. The V and J genes are TRBV20-1 and TRBJ2-5, with 7 bases fitting TRBD2. The trim removed 7 bases at V and 5 bases at J, leaving 7 bases unmatched. The CDR3 consists of 12 residues. Germline V CDR1 and CDR2: DFQATT, SNEGSKA (reference sequence). Here the CDR3 reads CSGRPGGETQYF. CDR3 nucleotides: TGCAGTGGGAGGCCCGGGGGGGAGACCCAGTACTTC.

J is TRBJ1-3 and V is TRBV11-3, with 7 positions matching TRBD1. The trim removed 5 bases at V and 2 bases at J, leaving 12 bases unmatched. Germline CDR1 reads SGHNT; CDR2 reads YENEEA. CDR3 length equals 17 residues. CDR3 in DNA: TGTGCCAGCAGCCAGCAAGACAGGGACGAAGCTGGAAACACCATATATTTT. Translated: CASSQQDRDEAGNTIYF.

This chain connects TRBV6-2 or TRBV6-3 to TRBJ2-7; 12 bases align to TRBD2. This CDR3 is built from 16 residues. V dropped 2 bases and J dropped 2; count of bases not matched to a gene: 4. CDR1 is MNHEY and CDR2 is SVGEGT in the germline V gene. DNA of the CDR3: TGTGCCAGCAGTTACGGGACTAGCGGGCGCCCCTACGAGCAGTACTTC. Encoded protein: CASSYGTSGRPYEQYF.

The CDR3 protein is CASSPGSDITPGDQPQHF. As DNA, the CDR3 is TGTGCCAGCAGTCCCGGGTCAGACATTACCCCTGGGGATCAGCCCCAGCATTTT. The chain uses TRBV12-3 or TRBV12-4 and TRBJ1-5, with D uncertain. Trimming pared 5 bases from V and 5 bases from J, leaving 25 bases between. The CDR3 is made up of 18 amino acids.

This chain joins TRBV6-5 and TRBJ2-2; D is ambiguous. CDR3 size: 15 residues. Germline CDR1 and CDR2: MNHEY and SVGAGI. V lost 6 bases and J 3 bases, leaving 14 bases between the germline ends. CDR3 protein: CASSFSWLDTGELFF. CDR3 DNA sequence: TGTGCCAGCAGCTTCTCTTGGTTAGACACCGGGGAGCTGTTTTTT.

The chain links TRBV5-1 to TRBJ2-2; the D gene could be TRBD1 or TRBD2 (5 bases each). The CDR3 sequence is 15 residues long. Germline assignment: CDR1 SGHRS and CDR2 YFSETQ. Trimming removed 4 bases at V and 4 bases at J, with 14 bases between. CDR3 residues: CASSGTFGPTGELFF. The DNA for the CDR3 is TGCGCCAGCAGCGGGACCTTCGGACCCACCGGGGAGCTGTTTTTT.

The V and J genes are TRBV9 and TRBJ2-3; the D is unclear. Germline V gene sequence: CDR1 SGDLS, CDR2 YYNGEE. Trimming took off 3 bases at V and 9 bases at J, with 11 bases between the two ends. The CDR3 is 12 amino acids. The CDR3 DNA reads TGTGCCAGCAGCGGGGGTAGAGGAACGCAGTATTTT. This sequence encodes CASSGGRGTQYF.

This clonotype was seen just once. The chain couples TRBV24-1 to TRBJ2-7; 10 nucleotides align to TRBD1. This CDR3 region has 15 residues. Germline V lookup: CDR1 KGHDR, CDR2 SFDVKD. J was trimmed by 2 bases and V by 4 bases; bases with no gene match: 4. The CDR3: CATSDMDRGTYEQYF. The DNA for the CDR3 is TGTGCCACCAGTGACATGGACAGGGGGACCTACGAGCAGTACTTC.

This chain connects TRBV4-3 to TRBJ1-6, with TRBD1 identical over 11 bases. Per germline, CDR1 LGHNA and CDR2 YSLEER. Losses at the gene ends were 4 bases for V and 7 bases for J; bases not matched to a gene: 12. The CDR3 consists of 18 residues. The CDR3 here is CASSLNPAGQGGNSPLHF. The CDR3 DNA sequence: TGCGCCAGCAGCCTAAACCCAGCGGGACAGGGGGGCAATTCACCCCTCCACTTT.

This chain connects TRBV12-3 or TRBV12-4 to TRBJ2-1, with D perhaps matching TRBD2 (5 bases). The V end was cut by 6 bases, the J end by 2 bases, with 11 bases between. The CDR3 loop spans 14 amino acids. The CDR3 is CASRVPGTYNEQFF. The CDR3 nucleotides read TGTGCCAGCAGGGTTCCGGGAACCTACAATGAGCAGTTCTTC.

This clonotype was seen a handful of times. The chain links TRBV2 to TRBJ2-3, with D uncertain. Deletions cut 4 bases from V and 4 bases from J, with 3 bases between. Looked up from germline, CDR1 is SNHLY and CDR2 is FYNNEI. The CDR3 is 11 amino acids. The CDR3 region has the DNA TGTGCCAGCAGTGGGCCAGATACGCAGTATTTT. Its translation: CASSGPDTQYF. Looking up the rest from reference TRBV2 and TRBJ2-3 gives the full variable domain: EPEVTQTPSHQVTQMGQEVILRCVPISNHLYFYWYRQILGQKVEFLVSFYNNEISEKSEIFDDQFSVERPDGSNFTLKIRSTKLEDSAMYFCASSGPDTQYFGPGTRLTVL.

V and J are TRBV15 and TRBJ1-5; 7 bases align to TRBD1. The CDR3 loop spans 15 amino acids. Trimming removed 6 bases from V and 3 bases from J; junction bases left unmatched: 8. Germline loops: CDR1 LNHNV, CDR2 YYDKDF (reference sequence). The CDR3 spells CATRPGDSDNQPQHF. DNA for the CDR3: TGTGCCACCAGACCCGGGGACAGCGACAATCAGCCCCAGCATTTT.

This chain links TRBV5-1 with TRBJ1-2; 7 nucleotides align to TRBD1. Losses at the gene ends were 4 bases for V and 5 bases for J; bases not matched to a gene: 2. Germline CDR1 reads SGHRS; CDR2 reads YFSETQ. The CDR3 is 12 amino acids. The CDR3 coding sequence is TGCGCCAGCAGCACGGGACAGTATGGCTACACCTTC. Amino acids: CASSTGQYGYTF.

The genes are TRBV5-1 and TRBJ2-7, with TRBD2 matching 14 bases. The CDR3 has 15 amino acids. Germline V gene sequence: CDR1 SGHRS, CDR2 YFSETQ. Trimming at V came to 4 bases and at J to 7 bases, leaving 7 bases not matched to a gene. CDR3 DNA sequence: TGCGCCAGCAGCCCGGGACTAGCGGGAGTGTGGGAGCAGTACTTC. It is translated as CASSPGLAGVWEQYF.